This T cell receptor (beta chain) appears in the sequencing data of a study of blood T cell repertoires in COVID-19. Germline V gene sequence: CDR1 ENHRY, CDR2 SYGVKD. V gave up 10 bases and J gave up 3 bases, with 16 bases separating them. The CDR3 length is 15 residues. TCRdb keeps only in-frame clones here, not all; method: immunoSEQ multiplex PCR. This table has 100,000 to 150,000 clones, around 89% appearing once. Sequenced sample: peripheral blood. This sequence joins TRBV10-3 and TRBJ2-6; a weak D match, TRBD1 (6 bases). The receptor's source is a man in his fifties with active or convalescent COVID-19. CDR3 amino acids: CATREQGNGANVLTF. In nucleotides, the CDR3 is TGTGCCACCCGGGAACAGGGAAATGGGGCCAACGTCCTGACTTTC.